Here is one TCR beta chain with its context. The sample originates from a study of blood T cell repertoires in COVID-19. Study-level information: The study drew acute and convalescent COVID-19 samples from the United States, Italy and Spain. Sources were T cells, B-cell-depleted T cells, or PBMCs; the material itself was cDNA or gDNA.

Germline trimming cut 7 bases from V and 4 bases from J; bases unmatched to any gene: 13. The CDR3 consists of 15 residues. Germline CDR1 and CDR2: MNHEY and SVGAGI. Original processing methods: Using reference gene primer amplification, nucleated cell counts were estimated. Produced via immunoSEQ multiplex PCR; TCRdb's table is partial and in-frame only. That table gives V, J and clone size, and the DNA gave D and trimming. The profile covers 200,000 or so clones, with 70% to 85% appearing a single time and 5.2% taken by the ten largest. The V and J genes are TRBV6-5 and TRBJ2-7; TRBD1 aligns across 7 bases. The receptor comes from a woman aged 25 to 39 with acute or convalescent COVID-19. Material: peripheral blood. In DNA, the CDR3 is TGTGCCAGCAACCCCGCCGCGTCAGGGGGTTACGAGCAGTACTTC. It encodes CASNPAASGGYEQYF.